This section outlines one TCR beta chain sequence together with its context. The antigen is undetermined. The table came from immunoSEQ multiplex PCR; TCRdb's copy has only in-frame clones and leaves some out. Of under 200,000 clones listed, roughly nine tenths are singletons. From germline, CDR1 is LNHDA and CDR2 SQIVND (reference sequence). Unmatched junction bases numbered 4, after V lost 4 bases and J lost 2 bases. The length of the CDR3 is 15 residues. This sample stems from a study of T cell responses to AZD1222 COVID-19 vaccine. Study-wide points: Donor demographics were predominantly white British with a female majority; clonal diversity may be underestimated. Nearly half of spike-specific TCRs reportedly go after variant regions that carry no mutations.

This rearrangement joins TRBV19 to TRBJ2-1; 8 bases match TRBD2. The TCR originated in an adult in good health. The starting material was peripheral blood, obtained on day 0 of MenACWY control vaccination. In DNA form, the CDR3 reads TGTGCCAGTAGTACTCCGGGACTAGCCTACAATGAGCAGTTCTTC. Its translation is CASSTPGLAYNEQFF.